This TCR beta chain was retrieved from a study of glioma-infiltrating T cells after dendritic cell vaccination. Study in general: Patients received autologous tumor lysate-pulsed dendritic cell vaccination between 2003 and 2012. Dendritic cell vaccine was injected intradermally three times, biweekly.

This clone was seen only once. The target antigen is unknown. Clones were read by immunoSEQ multiplex PCR, and TCRdb kept only the in-frame ones, dropping some. The data show around 37,000 clones, 82% seen once. PBMC were collected before vaccination, two weeks after the third vaccination, and at progression. General observations from the study: TCR clonality showed no direct relationship with survival.

Germline V gene sequence: CDR1 SGHTA, CDR2 FQGNSA. Trimming took 4 bases from V and 0 from J, leaving 13 bases between them. This CDR3 comprises 17 residues. This clonotype originated in a human donor with glioblastoma. The rearrangement uses TRBV7-2 and TRBJ1-6; D possibly corresponds to TRBD1 (5 bases). The material was blood, obtained before dendritic cell vaccination. CDR3 nucleotide sequence: TGTGCCAGCAGCTGGGGGGGTGGTAGCTCCTATAATTCACCCCTCCACTTT. It codes for CASSWGGGSSYNSPLHF.